This T cell receptor beta chain was obtained from a study of shared clonotypes between healthy human individuals. Study outcomes and limitations: Incomplete sequencing of sorted subsets was indicated by rarefaction despite large depth. A generally larger estimated richness was seen in naive subsets than in memory subsets. Investigators collected only blood, and repertoires in tissues likely differ.

Study processing details: ImmunoSEQ output lacked quality scores and full-length reads, limiting matched filtering. Data came from immunoSEQ multiplex PCR; TCRdb stores just in-frame clones and leaves some out. V, J and clone size are taken as reported in that table, and D and trimming were inferred from the DNA itself. The sample records millions of clones, 90% to 95% being singletons. On this clone itself: Its antigen is as yet unknown.

The sequence derives from a man between 18 and 35 years old in good health. The sequenced material came from naive CD4+ T cells sorted from blood. Subset specified: CD45RA+ positively selected.

CDR3 amino acids: CASRGTSALHNEQFF. In DNA form, the CDR3 reads TGTGCCAGCAGGGGGACTAGCGCGCTCCACAATGAGCAGTTCTTC. This chain uses TRBV2 with TRBJ2-1, with TRBD2 identical over 10 bases. In germline, CDR1 is SNHLY, CDR2 FYNNEI. The length of the CDR3 is 15 residues. Germline trimming cut 6 bases from V and 5 bases from J; bases unmatched to any gene: 7.